Listed below are T cell receptor beta chains from one sample, sequenced in a study of naive and memory T cell subsets. One entry per CDR3 protein results from TCRdb running MiXCR on the UMI-ligation and nested PCR reads. This sample yields 150,000 or so distinct CDR3 sequences, of which 22% are seen a single time; about 0.11% belongs to the top ten. Sample: naive CD4+ T cells from blood. The receptors originated from a human donor in good health. Each CDR3 is given with its conserved first and last residue. Fields, in order: J gene, D gene, V gene, CDR3 length, clone size, CDR3 DNA, CDR3 protein. A D gene is named only where the DNA matches it firmly. Size values are once, few and many counts, or a class for expanded clones, and some rows have none.

TRBJ2-3	-	TRBV15	13	few	TGTGCCACCAGCCTGGACTTCACAGATACGCAGTATTTT	CATSLDFTDTQYF
TRBJ2-6	TRBD2	TRBV4-3	18	few	TGCGCCAGCAGCCAAGATACCGGGCGGGGGAGTGGGGCCAACGTCCTGACTTTC	CASSQDTGRGSGANVLTF
TRBJ1-3	-	TRBV5-5	17	-	TGTGCCAGCAGCTTCCTTCGACAGACTAACTCTGGAAACACCATATATTTT	CASSFLRQTNSGNTIYF
TRBJ2-5	-	TRBV20-1	16	-	TGCAGTGCTAGAGATCCAGACAGAACCCAGCAAGAGACCCAGTACTTC	CSARDPDRTQQETQYF
TRBJ2-3	-	TRBV29-1	11	many	TGCAGCGTCAAACAGGCAGATACGCAGTATTTT	CSVKQADTQYF
TRBJ1-1	-	TRBV6-2/TRBV6-3	13	-	TGTGCCAGCAGTTACGAGGGGCGGGCTGAAGCTTTCTTT	CASSYEGRAEAFF
TRBJ2-7	-	TRBV5-1	15	few	TGCGCCAGCAGCTTGGGACAGCTTCGTAACTACGAGCAGTACTTC	CASSLGQLRNYEQYF
TRBJ1-3	-	TRBV28	11	many	TGTGCCAGCATCCTTGGAGACACCATATATTTT	CASILGDTIYF
TRBJ2-4	-	TRBV13	14	many	TGTGCCAGCAGCTTAGGCCAGCGGGCAAACATTCAGTACTTC	CASSLGQRANIQYF
TRBJ1-5	TRBD1	TRBV29-1	15	-	TGCAGCGTGGCCTCCGACAGGGGCCGTAGTCAGCCCCAGCATTTT	CSVASDRGRSQPQHF
TRBJ2-3	TRBD1	TRBV6-5	16	many	TGTGCCAGCAGCATCCTGGGGACAGGAGGCACAGATACGCAGTATTTT	CASSILGTGGTDTQYF
TRBJ2-7	-	TRBV25-1	11	few	TGTGCCAGCAACCGGGGCTACGAGCAGTACTTC	CASNRGYEQYF
TRBJ2-5	-	TRBV5-1	13	-	TGCGCCAGCAGCTTCGGACGGCAAGAGACCCAGTACTTC	CASSFGRQETQYF
TRBJ1-1	TRBD1	TRBV6-1	13	few	TGTGCCAGCAGAGTGACAGGGGGCACTGAAGCTTTCTTT	CASRVTGGTEAFF
TRBJ2-2	-	TRBV12-5	15	-	TGTGCTAGTGGTTTGTCTCGGGTAACGACCGGGGAGCTGTTTTTT	CASGLSRVTTGELFF
TRBJ1-2	-	TRBV19	14	-	TGTGCCAGTAGTATAGATGGAGGGTCGAGTGGCTACACCTTC	CASSIDGGSSGYTF
TRBJ2-1	-	TRBV7-2	17	many	TGTGCCAGCAGCTTAGTATCCGCCAGGACGACCTACAATGAGCAGTTCTTC	CASSLVSARTTYNEQFF
TRBJ2-7	TRBD2	TRBV7-9	13	few	TGTGCCGGCACGTCGGGCGGGAGTGACGAGCAGTACTTC	CAGTSGGSDEQYF
TRBJ1-6	-	TRBV9	14	-	TGTGCCAGCAGCGTAGCCGGGGAGAATTCACCCCTCCACTTT	CASSVAGENSPLHF
TRBJ2-1	TRBD2	TRBV29-1	15	few	TGCAGCGTTGTGAGCGGGAGCCCCTCCTACAATGAGCAGTTCTTC	CSVVSGSPSYNEQFF
TRBJ2-2	-	TRBV5-5	13	-	TGTGCCAGCAGAATTCCGGACACCGGGGAGCTGTTTTTT	CASRIPDTGELFF
TRBJ2-7	TRBD1	TRBV28	15	many	TGTGCCAGCAGCCTACCGGGACAGGGTGCGAATGAGCAGTACTTC	CASSLPGQGANEQYF
TRBJ2-7	-	TRBV9	14	-	TGTGCCAGCAGCGTCGGGACGGGCCTTTACGAGCAGTACTTC	CASSVGTGLYEQYF
TRBJ2-2	TRBD2	TRBV5-1	17	-	TGCGCCAGCAGCCCGGGACTAGCGGGACGCGGCACCGGGGAGCTGTTTTTT	CASSPGLAGRGTGELFF
TRBJ1-4	-	TRBV29-1	12	few	TGCAGCGTTGCCCACTCCTTTGAAAAACTGTTTTTT	CSVAHSFEKLFF
TRBJ1-4	-	TRBV12-3/TRBV12-4	15	-	TGTGCCAGCAGTCCAGAAGGGCGCACTAATGAAAAACTGTTTTTT	CASSPEGRTNEKLFF
TRBJ2-7	TRBD1	TRBV29-1	13	many	TGCAGCGTTGAAGATCACAGGGGCGACGAGCAGTACTTC	CSVEDHRGDEQYF
TRBJ2-5	TRBD2	TRBV7-9	16	-	TGTGCCAGCAGCTCCGGGAGCGGGGGCAGGCAAGAGACCCAGTACTTC	CASSSGSGGRQETQYF
TRBJ2-7	-	TRBV3-1	16	-	TGTGCCAGCAGCCAAGGATGGGGGAGAGGGTCCTACGAGCAGTACTTC	CASSQGWGRGSYEQYF